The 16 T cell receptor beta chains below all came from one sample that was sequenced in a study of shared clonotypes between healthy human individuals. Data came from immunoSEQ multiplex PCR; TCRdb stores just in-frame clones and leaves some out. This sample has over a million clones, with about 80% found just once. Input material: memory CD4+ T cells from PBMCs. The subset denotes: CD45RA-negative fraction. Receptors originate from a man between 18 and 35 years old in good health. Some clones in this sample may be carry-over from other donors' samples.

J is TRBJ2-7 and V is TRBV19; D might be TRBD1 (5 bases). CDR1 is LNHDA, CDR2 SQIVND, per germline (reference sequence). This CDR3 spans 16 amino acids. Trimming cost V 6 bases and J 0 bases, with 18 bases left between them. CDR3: CASSLRQGAVSYEQYF. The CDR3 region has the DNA TGTGCCAGTAGCCTACGGCAAGGGGCGGTCTCCTACGAGCAGTACTTC.

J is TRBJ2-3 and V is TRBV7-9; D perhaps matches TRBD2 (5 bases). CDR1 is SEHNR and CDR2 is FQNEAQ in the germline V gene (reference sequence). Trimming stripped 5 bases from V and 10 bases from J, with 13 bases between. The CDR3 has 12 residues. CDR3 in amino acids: CASSLSPGAQYF. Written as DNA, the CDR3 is TGTGCCAGCAGCCTTTCTCCCGGGGCGCAGTATTTT.

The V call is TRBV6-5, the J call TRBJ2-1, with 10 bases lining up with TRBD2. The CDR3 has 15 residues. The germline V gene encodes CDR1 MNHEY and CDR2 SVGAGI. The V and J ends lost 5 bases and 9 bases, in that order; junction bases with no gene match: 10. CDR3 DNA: TGTGCCAGCAGTCTACTTTTAGCGGGAGGAGTTGAGCAGTTCTTC. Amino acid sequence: CASSLLLAGGVEQFF.

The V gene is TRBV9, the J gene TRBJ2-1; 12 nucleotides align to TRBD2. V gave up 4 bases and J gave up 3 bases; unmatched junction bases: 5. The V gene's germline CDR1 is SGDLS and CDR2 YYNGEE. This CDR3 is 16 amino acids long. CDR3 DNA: TGTGCCAGCAGCCCTAGGACTAGCGGGATCTACAATGAGCAGTTCTTC. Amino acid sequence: CASSPRTSGIYNEQFF.

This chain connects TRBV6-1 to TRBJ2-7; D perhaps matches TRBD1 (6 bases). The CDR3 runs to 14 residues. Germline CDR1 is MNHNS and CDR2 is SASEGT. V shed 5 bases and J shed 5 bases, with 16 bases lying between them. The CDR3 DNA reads TGTGCCAGCAGTCCCCGACAGGCCACCCACGAGCAGTACTTC. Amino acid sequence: CASSPRQATHEQYF.

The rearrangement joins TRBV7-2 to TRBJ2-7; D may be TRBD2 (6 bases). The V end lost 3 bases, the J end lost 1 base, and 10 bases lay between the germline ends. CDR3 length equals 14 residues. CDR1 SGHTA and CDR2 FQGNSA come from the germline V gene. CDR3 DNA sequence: TGTGCCAGCAGCTTCGGACTATTTTCCTACGAGCAGTACTTC. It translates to CASSFGLFSYEQYF.

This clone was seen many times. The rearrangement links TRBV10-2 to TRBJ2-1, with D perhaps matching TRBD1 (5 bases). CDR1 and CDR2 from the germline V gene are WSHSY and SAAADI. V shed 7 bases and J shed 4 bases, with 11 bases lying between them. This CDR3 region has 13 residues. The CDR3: CASKIDSYNEQFF. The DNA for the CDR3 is TGCGCCAGCAAGATCGACAGTTACAATGAGCAGTTCTTC.

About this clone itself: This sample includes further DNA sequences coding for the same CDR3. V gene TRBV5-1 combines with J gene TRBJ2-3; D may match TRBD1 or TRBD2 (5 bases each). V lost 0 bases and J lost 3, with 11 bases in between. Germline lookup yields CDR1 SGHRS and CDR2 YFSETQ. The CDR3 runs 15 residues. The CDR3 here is CASSLVSGATDTQYF. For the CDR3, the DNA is TGCGCCAGCAGCTTGGTCTCCGGGGCGACAGATACGCAGTATTTT. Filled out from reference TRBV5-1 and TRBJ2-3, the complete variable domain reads KAGVTQTPRYLIKTRGQQVTLSCSPISGHRSVSWYQQTPGQGLQFLFEYFSETQRNKGNFPGRFSGRQFSNSRSEMNVSTLELGDSALYLCASSLVSGATDTQYFGPGTRLTVL.

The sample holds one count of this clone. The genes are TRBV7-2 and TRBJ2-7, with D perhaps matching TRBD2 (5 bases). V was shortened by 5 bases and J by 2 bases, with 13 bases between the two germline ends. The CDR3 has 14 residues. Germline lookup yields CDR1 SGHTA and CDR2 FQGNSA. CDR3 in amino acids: CASSLSRVTYEQYF. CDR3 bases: TGTGCCAGCAGCCTTTCGCGGGTGACCTACGAGCAGTACTTC.

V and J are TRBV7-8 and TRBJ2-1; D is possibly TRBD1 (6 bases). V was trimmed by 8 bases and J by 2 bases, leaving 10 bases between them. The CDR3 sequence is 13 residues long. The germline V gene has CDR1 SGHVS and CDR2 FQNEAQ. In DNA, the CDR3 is TGTGCCAGCGCCGGGGACACCTACAATGAGCAGTTCTTC. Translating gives CASAGDTYNEQFF.

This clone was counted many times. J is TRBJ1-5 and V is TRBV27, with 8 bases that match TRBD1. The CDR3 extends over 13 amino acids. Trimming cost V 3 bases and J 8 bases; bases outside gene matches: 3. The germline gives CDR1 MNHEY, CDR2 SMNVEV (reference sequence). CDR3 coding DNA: TGTGCCAGCAGTTTCGACAGGGGAAAGCCCCAGCATTTT. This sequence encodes CASSFDRGKPQHF.

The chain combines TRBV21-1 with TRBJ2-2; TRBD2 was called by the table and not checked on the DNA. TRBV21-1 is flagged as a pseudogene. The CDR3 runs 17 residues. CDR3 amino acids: CASNTPGTSGNTGELFF. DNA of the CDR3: TGTGCCAGCAACACTCCGGGGACTAGCGGGAACACCGGGGAGCTGTTTTTT.

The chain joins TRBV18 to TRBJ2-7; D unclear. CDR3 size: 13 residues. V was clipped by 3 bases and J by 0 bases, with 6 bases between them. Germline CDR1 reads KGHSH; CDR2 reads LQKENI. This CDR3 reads CASSPTASYEQYF. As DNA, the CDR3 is TGTGCCAGCTCACCCACGGCCTCCTACGAGCAGTACTTC. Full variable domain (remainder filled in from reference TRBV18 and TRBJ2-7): NAGVMQNPRHLVRRRGQEARLRCSPMKGHSHVYWYRQLPEEGLKFMVYLQKENIIDESGMPKERFSAEFPKEGPSILRIQQVVRGDSAAYFCASSPTASYEQYFGPGTRLTVT.

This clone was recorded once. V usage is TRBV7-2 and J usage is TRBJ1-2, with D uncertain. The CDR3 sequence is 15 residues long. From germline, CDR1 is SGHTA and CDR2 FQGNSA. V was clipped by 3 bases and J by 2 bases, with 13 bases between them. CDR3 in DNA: TGTGCCAGCAGCTTCACAGCGACACAAAACTATGGCTACACCTTC. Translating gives CASSFTATQNYGYTF.

The CDR3: CASRPPGQKTYEQYF. The CDR3 nucleotides are TGTGCCAGCAGACCTCCGGGACAGAAGACCTACGAGCAGTACTTC. The chain combines TRBV6-5 with TRBJ2-7; 7 bases line up with TRBD1. Germline assignment: CDR1 MNHEY and CDR2 SVGAGI. This CDR3 spans 15 amino acids. The V and J ends lost 6 bases and 2 bases, in that order; junction bases with no gene match: 10.

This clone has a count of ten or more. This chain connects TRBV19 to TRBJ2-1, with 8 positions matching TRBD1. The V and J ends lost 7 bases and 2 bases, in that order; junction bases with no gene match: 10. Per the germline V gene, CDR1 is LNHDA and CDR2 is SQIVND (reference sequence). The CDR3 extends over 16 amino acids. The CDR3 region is CASTLTRGQAYNEQFF. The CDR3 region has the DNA TGTGCCAGTACCCTCACGCGGGGACAGGCCTACAATGAGCAGTTCTTC. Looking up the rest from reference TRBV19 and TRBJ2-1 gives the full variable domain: DGGITQSPKYLFRKEGQNVTLSCEQNLNHDAMYWYRQDPGQGLRLIYYSQIVNDFQKGDIAEGYSVSREKKESFPLTVTSAQKNPTAFYLCASTLTRGQAYNEQFFGPGTRLTVL.